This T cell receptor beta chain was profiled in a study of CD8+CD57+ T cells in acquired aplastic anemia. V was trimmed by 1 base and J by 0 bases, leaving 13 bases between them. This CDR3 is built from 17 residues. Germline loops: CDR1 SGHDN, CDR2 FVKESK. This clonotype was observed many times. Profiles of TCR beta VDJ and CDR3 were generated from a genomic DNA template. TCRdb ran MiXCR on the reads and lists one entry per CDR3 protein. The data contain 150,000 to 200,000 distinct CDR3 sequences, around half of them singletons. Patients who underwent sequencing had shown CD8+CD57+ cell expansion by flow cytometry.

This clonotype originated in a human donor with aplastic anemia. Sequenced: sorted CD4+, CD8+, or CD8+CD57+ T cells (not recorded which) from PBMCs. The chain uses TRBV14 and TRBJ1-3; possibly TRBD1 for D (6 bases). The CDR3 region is CASSQGQGGLSGNTIYF. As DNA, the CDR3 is TGTGCCAGCAGCCAAGGGCAAGGGGGGCTCTCTGGAAACACCATATATTTT. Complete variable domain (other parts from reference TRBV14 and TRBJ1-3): EAGVTQFPSHSVIEKGQTVTLRCDPISGHDNLYWYRRVMGKEIKFLLHFVKESKQDESGMPNNRFLAERTGGTYSTLKVQPAELEDSGVYFCASSQGQGGLSGNTIYFGEGSWLTVV.